This TCR beta chain was retrieved from a study of T cell responses to AZD1222 COVID-19 vaccine. Study results and limitations: It should be noted that donors were predominantly white British and more often female, and clonal diversity was possibly underestimated. Across the whole spike, CD4 TCRs peaked at regions 160-218 and 743-854.

Assay used: immunoSEQ multiplex PCR; TCRdb lists only in-frame clones, some missing. This sample has under 150,000 clones; 75% to 90% occur once, and the top ten carry approximately 2.6%. Remarks on this clone: Antigen unknown.

The CDR3 is made up of 13 amino acids. V lost 7 bases, J lost 8 bases, and 12 bases lay in between. The germline CDR1 and CDR2 sequences are MNHEY and SVGAGI. Here the sequenced sample was peripheral blood, taken 28 days after the second AZD1222 dose. The rearrangement joins TRBV6-5 to TRBJ1-6, with D uncertain. The TCR comes from an adult who received the AZD1222 COVID-19 vaccine. CDR3: CASTPGGYSPLHF. The CDR3 nucleotides read TGTGCCAGCACCCCGGGTGGATATTCACCCCTCCACTTT.